The TCR beta chain described here comes from a study of T cells in Graves' hyperthyroidism and ophthalmopathy. Points from the study as a whole: Prediction of ophthalmopathy progression came a median approximately 7 months pre-onset. Most clonotypes expanded in the thyroid (above 0.001) were also present in blood. A model built on 13 V-J features separated ophthalmopathy from stable hyperthyroidism.

What was amplified from RNA transcripts were TCR beta CDR3 regions. TCR CDR3 regions were first amplified by RT-PCR with HTBI primers. TCRdb processed the multiplex PCR reads anew with MiXCR; each CDR3 protein has one entry. The data hold approximately 610,000 distinct CDR3 sequences, with roughly 15% observed a single time. V shed 4 bases and J shed 5 bases, with 9 bases lying between them. The CDR3 length is 13 residues. Germline V lookup: CDR1 LGHNA, CDR2 YNFKEQ. This clonotype was recorded at least ten times. Its antigen is currently unknown. The study included ophthalmopathy patients with Clinical Activity Score at least 3, NOSPECS grade at least 4 and duration under 3 months.

The sequenced sample was blood. The gene calls are TRBV4-2 and TRBJ1-5; D not certain. This receptor was obtained from a woman aged 40 to 55 with Graves' ophthalmopathy. CDR3 DNA: TGTGCCAGCAGCCTGGACCTCCATCAGCCCCAGCATTTT. Encoded protein: CASSLDLHQPQHF.